This T cell receptor beta chain was documented in a study of T-cell memory formation after mild COVID-19. Across the study: TCR clusters were mostly donor specific. Whole-study findings and limits: CD4+ clones that contracted lay mainly in CM and EM; CD8+ ones lay in EMRA. Clones contracting across day 15 to 85 had a balanced CD4/CD8 profile; later expanding clones leaned CD4+.

A few counts support this clonotype. The antigen is unknown. The germline V gene has CDR1 SGHRS and CDR2 YFSETQ. This CDR3 comprises 19 residues. The junction had 8 bases not matched to a gene; V was cut back by 0 bases and J by 1 base. Libraries for TCRalpha and TCRbeta carried sample barcodes and unique molecular identifiers via 5'RACE. TCRdb redid the calling of the 5' RACE reads with MiXCR, one entry per CDR3 protein. Among around 470,000 distinct CDR3 sequences listed, around 18% were seen once. Sequencing was done on a sample of PBMCs or a T cell subset sorted from them (not recorded which). The receptor was isolated from an adult woman who had mild COVID-19 (a few samples of this study predate the infection). Cell type and time point are not known. This sequence joins TRBV5-1 and TRBJ2-1; 12 nucleotides match TRBD2. CDR3 DNA sequence: TGCGCCAGCAGCTTGGCAGCTAGCGGGGGGGCCACATCCTACAATGAGCAGTTCTTC. This encodes CASSLAASGGATSYNEQFF.